Below are 31 T cell receptor beta chains sequenced from a single sample in a study of T cell clonality in common variable immunodeficiency. Here immunoSEQ multiplex PCR was the method, and the copy in TCRdb shows in-frame clones only, minus some. Observed in the sample are some 40,000 clones, none of them singletons. The sequencing input was peripheral blood mononuclear cells. Receptors originate from a person aged 18 to 75 in good health.

This clone was seen ten or more times. The read ends 3 residues early relative to the CDR3; the germline J gene fills the gap. The chain carries TRBV19 and TRBJ1-2, with D tentatively TRBD1 (6 bases). Germline CDR1 and CDR2: LNHDA and SQIVND (reference sequence). The CDR3 extends over 14 amino acids. The V and J ends lost 7 bases and 4 bases respectively, with 16 bases between them. The covered CDR3 bases are TGTGCCAGTACCCTCAAGGGGACATTCTATGGC. This sequence encodes CASTLKGTFYG. The full CDR3 reads CASTLKGTFYGYTF. The full variable domain, rest sourced from reference TRBV19 and TRBJ1-2, is DGGITQSPKYLFRKEGQNVTLSCEQNLNHDAMYWYRQDPGQGLRLIYYSQIVNDFQKGDIAEGYSVSREKKESFPLTVTSAQKNPTAFYLCASTLKGTFYGYTFGSGTRLTVV.

This clone was detected many times. The read ends 3 residues early relative to the CDR3; the germline J gene fills the gap. The chain employs TRBV5-6 and TRBJ2-7; 7 bases fit TRBD2. CDR3 length: 14 residues. V dropped 4 bases and J dropped 2; count of bases not matched to a gene: 6. Germline CDR1 reads SGHDT; CDR2 reads YYEEEE. The CDR3 sequence is CASSAGVSAYEQYF. The covered CDR3 bases are TGTGCCAGCAGCGCGGGAGTGTCCGCCTACGAG.

Many counts were recorded for this clone. This CDR3 reads CASSPPGTHYEQYF. The sequenced CDR3 bases are TGTGCCAGCAGCCCCCCCGGGACACACTACGAG. The chain combines TRBV7-6 with TRBJ2-7, with TRBD1 as a possible D gene (6 bases). Coverage ceases 3 residues before the CDR3 finishes, and the germline J gene fills in the end. V lost 5 bases, J lost 3 bases, and 14 bases lay in between. Germline CDR1 and CDR2: SGHVS and FNYEAQ. CDR3 length: 14 amino acids.

This clone was counted many times. The sequence runs out 3 residues before the end of the CDR3; the remainder is reconstructed from the germline J gene. This chain joins TRBV29-1 and TRBJ2-1, with D possibly TRBD1 on 5 matching bases. The V and J ends lost 1 base and 8 bases respectively, with 9 bases between them. Germline CDR1 SQVTM, CDR2 ANQGSEA. The CDR3 has 12 amino acids. CDR3 sequence reads: CSVEGQGDEQFF. CDR3 DNA, as far as it was read: TGCAGCGTTGAAGGCCAGGGCGATGAG.

This clone was counted ten times or more. The read ends 3 residues shy of where the CDR3 ends; the end is completed using the germline J gene. V is TRBV10-3 and J is TRBJ1-2; D is perhaps TRBD1 (5 bases). Trimming left V 7 bases short and J 2 bases short, with 14 bases between. The CDR3 loop spans 14 amino acids. Germline CDR1 ENHRY, CDR2 SYGVKD. The sequenced part of the CDR3 DNA is TGTGCCATCAACGGAGGGGTGGGGAACTATGGC. This codes for CAINGGVGNYG. The CDR3, in full, reads CAINGGVGNYGYTF.

This clone was counted many times. Coverage ceases 3 residues before the CDR3 finishes, and the germline J gene fills in the end. The chain has TRBV20-1 and TRBJ2-7; D is unresolved. The germline V and J ends were trimmed by 6 bases and 0 bases, with 9 bases remaining between them. The CDR3 is made up of 12 amino acids. CDR1 is DFQATT, CDR2 SNEGSKA, per germline (reference sequence). CDR3: CSAPSRSYEQYF. CDR3 DNA, as far as it was read: TGCAGTGCCCCGAGCCGCTCCTACGAG.

This clone was counted at least ten times. The read halts 3 residues ahead of the CDR3 end, with the missing end drawn from the germline J gene. The genes are TRBV2 and TRBJ2-7; D not certain. V shed 7 bases and J shed 2 bases, with 15 bases lying between them. Germline-derived CDR1 and CDR2 are SNHLY and FYNNEI. This CDR3 has 14 residues. The part of the CDR3 DNA that was read is TGTGCCAGCATGTTTGGGCAGCCAGCCTACGAG. Residues: CASMFGQPAYE. The entire CDR3 is CASMFGQPAYEQYF.

This clone was recorded many times. The CDR3 end falls 3 residues outside the read, so it is completed with the germline J gene. This rearrangement joins TRBV20-1 to TRBJ2-7; 10 nucleotides match TRBD2. CDR1 DFQATT and CDR2 SNEGSKA come from the germline V gene (reference sequence). Trimming cost V 5 bases and J 1 base; bases outside gene matches: 11. This CDR3 contains 16 residues. CDR3 bases read: TGCAGTGCTGAAGGCCCGACTAGCGGGCTGTCCTACGAG. It specifies CSAEGPTSGLSYE. The whole CDR3 region reads CSAEGPTSGLSYEQYF.

This clone was found many times. The sequence runs out 3 residues before the end of the CDR3; the remainder is reconstructed from the germline J gene. The rearrangement links TRBV28 to TRBJ2-1, with D possibly being TRBD1 (5 bases). The germline gives CDR1 MDHEN, CDR2 SYDVKM. The CDR3 is 12 residues long. The V gene lost 7 bases and the J gene lost 6 bases, with 10 bases spanning the gap. The chain's CDR3 is CASTPQGNEQFF. Partial CDR3 DNA: TGTGCCAGCACCCCGCAGGGCAATGAG.

This clone was counted ten times or more. Sequencing ends 3 residues short of the CDR3 end; the germline J gene provides the rest. The V call is TRBV19, the J call TRBJ1-2; the match to TRBD1 covers 8 bases. With 4 bases clipped from V and 2 bases from J, the junction kept 9 bases outside the gene matches. The CDR3 runs 16 residues. Germline assignment: CDR1 LNHDA and CDR2 SQIVND (reference sequence). CDR3 DNA, as far as it was read: TGTGCCAGTAGTACCCGAAGACAGGGGATGAACTATGGC. Translation: CASSTRRQGMNYG. The full CDR3 protein reads CASSTRRQGMNYGYTF.

Ten or more counts support this clone. The CDR3 goes on 3 residues after the read ends, and that part is filled in from the germline J gene. The gene calls are TRBV28 and TRBJ2-7, with a tentative D call TRBD1 (6 bases). The V end lost 5 bases, the J end lost 4 bases, and 9 bases lay between the germline ends. Germline V gives CDR1 MDHEN, CDR2 SYDVKM. The CDR3 is 12 amino acids. The sequenced CDR3 bases are TGTGCCAGCAGTCTACAGGGTTACGAG. It yields the protein CASSLQGYE. The whole CDR3 sequence reads CASSLQGYEQYF.

Many counts were recorded for this clone. The read ends 3 residues early relative to the CDR3; the germline J gene fills the gap. This rearrangement joins TRBV2 to TRBJ1-1; TRBD1 matches at 9 bases. CDR1 is SNHLY, CDR2 FYNNEI, per germline. The J segment lost 5 bases and the V segment lost 10 bases, leaving 8 bases of the junction unmatched. This CDR3 has 13 residues. The CDR3: CAKRQGERTEAFF. The CDR3 DNA, read in part, is TGTGCCAAGAGACAGGGGGAGAGGACTGAA. Looking up the rest from reference TRBV2 and TRBJ1-1 gives the full variable domain: EPEVTQTPSHQVTQMGQEVILRCVPISNHLYFYWYRQILGQKVEFLVSFYNNEISEKSEIFDDQFSVERPDGSNFTLKIRSTKLEDSAMYFCAKRQGERTEAFFGQGTRLTVV.

This clone was counted at least ten times. The read stops 3 residues short of the end of the CDR3; the missing end is completed from the germline J gene. The V and J genes are TRBV2 and TRBJ1-4, with a weak D call TRBD1 (6 bases). CDR1 is SNHLY and CDR2 is FYNNEI in the germline V gene. V gave up 4 bases and J gave up 6 bases, with 15 bases separating them. There are 15 residues in the CDR3. This chain's CDR3 is CASSVTGTRDEKLFF. The CDR3 DNA, read in part, is TGTGCCAGCAGTGTTACAGGGACAAGAGATGAAAAA.

This clone was observed at least ten times. The CDR3 end lies 3 residues beyond the end of the read and is filled in from the germline J gene. The chain employs TRBV12-3 or TRBV12-4 and TRBJ2-7; TRBD2 agrees at 8 bases. V lost 5 bases to trimming and J lost 2 bases; unmatched junction nucleotides: 14. CDR3 length: 17 amino acids. This CDR3 reads CASSGRGGAKGAYEQYF. The part of the CDR3 DNA that was read is TGTGCCAGCAGTGGCCGGGGGGGGGCAAAAGGGGCCTACGAG.

This clone was seen at least ten times. The sequenced fragment ends 3 residues before the CDR3 boundary, so the rest is inferred from the germline J gene. The chain joins TRBV20-1 to TRBJ2-1; 9 bases are a match to TRBD2. The V and J ends lost 0 bases and 5 bases, in that order; junction bases with no gene match: 5. Germline V lookup: CDR1 DFQATT, CDR2 SNEGSKA (reference sequence). This CDR3 has 15 residues. The CDR3 sequence is CSARDIERGDNEQFF. Incomplete CDR3 DNA: TGCAGTGCTAGAGATATCGAGCGGGGGGACAATGAG.

This clone was found many times. CDR3 in amino acids: CASSPGQDPPLHF. The part of the CDR3 DNA that was read is TGTGCCAGCTCACCGGGACAGGATCCTCCC. This chain joins TRBV18 and TRBJ1-6, with 8 bases aligning to TRBD1. Coverage ceases 3 residues before the CDR3 finishes, and the germline J gene fills in the end. Germline V CDR1 and CDR2: KGHSH, LQKENI. The CDR3 covers 13 residues.

This clone was detected ten times or more. Read sequence stops 3 residues before the CDR3 end, and the germline J gene provides the missing end. J is TRBJ1-4 and V is TRBV2; 9 bases are shared with TRBD1. The germline V gene has CDR1 SNHLY and CDR2 FYNNEI. The CDR3 spans 15 residues. Losses at the gene ends were 6 bases for V and 7 bases for J; bases not matched to a gene: 9. The CDR3 bases that were read are TGTGCCAGCAGAGCACAGGGGGCCGCGGGTGAAAAA. Its translation: CASRAQGAAGEK. The whole CDR3 protein reads CASRAQGAAGEKLFF.

This clone was detected many times. The read gets to within 3 residues of the CDR3 end, and the germline J gene fills in the rest. V gene TRBV7-9 combines with J gene TRBJ2-7; unclear D gene. V gave up 5 bases and J gave up 2 bases, with 10 bases separating them. The CDR3 covers 13 residues. Germline V gene lookup returns CDR1 SEHNR and CDR2 FQNEAQ (reference sequence). This chain's CDR3 is CASSRDGPYEQYF. The sequenced CDR3 bases are TGTGCCAGCAGCCGCGATGGTCCCTACGAG.

This clone was observed many times. The sequence runs out 3 residues before the end of the CDR3; the remainder is reconstructed from the germline J gene. The rearrangement uses TRBV24-1 and TRBJ2-5, with D possibly being TRBD2 (6 bases). Germline CDR1 reads KGHDR; CDR2 reads SFDVKD. The CDR3 is made up of 14 amino acids. V shed 2 bases and J shed 5 bases, with 11 bases lying between them. This chain's CDR3 is CATSDWQEGETQYF. CDR3 bases read: TGTGCCACCAGTGATTGGCAGGAGGGGGAGACC.

This clone was counted many times. The missing CDR3 end, 3 residues past where the read stops, is filled in from the germline J gene. The rearrangement uses TRBV29-1 and TRBJ2-1; D may be TRBD2 (6 bases). Germline CDR1 is SQVTM and CDR2 is ANQGSEA. V was trimmed by 7 bases and J by 1 base, leaving 20 bases between them. The CDR3 runs to 16 residues. The CDR3 sequence: CSGQGLEYTSYNEQFF. The CDR3 bases that were read are TGCAGCGGGCAGGGACTGGAGTACACTTCCTACAATGAG.

This clone was observed many times. Read sequence stops 3 residues before the CDR3 end, and the germline J gene provides the missing end. This chain connects TRBV29-1 to TRBJ2-7, with 8 bases lining up with TRBD1. The V gene end was trimmed by 3 bases and the J gene end by 0 bases; junction bases not matched to a gene: 22. Germline assignment: CDR1 SQVTM and CDR2 ANQGSEA. The CDR3 length is 20 residues. The chain's CDR3 is CSVDDFSGTGWGWTSYEQYF. CDR3 bases read: TGCAGCGTTGATGACTTCTCCGGGACAGGTTGGGGATGGACCTCCTACGAG.

This clone appeared many times. The read finishes 3 residues shy of the CDR3 end, and the germline J gene is used to complete it. The V and J genes are TRBV12-3 or TRBV12-4 and TRBJ2-1; TRBD2 matches 8 bases. The V gene end was trimmed by 5 bases and the J gene end by 6 bases; junction bases not matched to a gene: 9. The CDR3 has 15 amino acids. The CDR3 bases that were read are TGTGCCAGCAGTAGACTAGCGACGGTGACCAATGAG. Amino acids: CASSRLATVTNE. Given in full, the CDR3 is CASSRLATVTNEQFF.

In its sample, this clone was seen many times. The CDR3 bases that were read are TGTGCCAGTTCACCCCGAGGGGGCCGGGACAGAGTAACCCTGAACACTGAA. Amino acid sequence: CASSPRGGRDRVTLNTE. The full-length CDR3 reads as CASSPRGGRDRVTLNTEAFF. This chain uses TRBV19 with TRBJ1-1; 7 bases agree with TRBD1. The read gets to within 3 residues of the CDR3 end, and the germline J gene fills in the rest. Germline V gives CDR1 LNHDA, CDR2 SQIVND (reference sequence). This CDR3 comprises 20 residues. J gave up 0 bases and V 8 bases, and 24 bases lay outside the gene matches.

In its sample, this clone was seen many times. The sequenced fragment ends 3 residues before the CDR3 boundary, so the rest is inferred from the germline J gene. The chain links TRBV9 to TRBJ2-4; 10 positions agree with TRBD2. V was pared by 4 bases and J by 6 bases, with 7 bases of the junction left unmatched. Looked up from germline, CDR1 is SGDLS and CDR2 is YYNGEE. This CDR3 comprises 15 residues. The DNA read from the CDR3 is TGTGCCAGCAGCCCGAGCGGGGGGGCCCTAAACATT. Translating it yields CASSPSGGALNI. The full CDR3 protein reads CASSPSGGALNIQYF. The variable domain in full, with the rest retrieved from reference TRBV9 and TRBJ2-4, is DSGVTQTPKHLITATGQRVTLRCSPRSGDLSVYWYQQSLDQGLQFLIQYYNGEERAKGNILERFSAQQFPDLHSELNLSSLELGDSALYFCASSPSGGALNIQYFGAGTRLSVL.

This clone was detected many times. The read terminates 3 residues ahead of where the CDR3 ends, so the germline J gene completes it. This chain uses TRBV2 with TRBJ1-2; 8 bases line up with TRBD1. Germline CDR1 is SNHLY and CDR2 is FYNNEI. This CDR3 comprises 12 residues. The chain's CDR3 is CASSPRGRGYTF. CDR3 DNA (partial): TGTGCCAGCAGCCCCAGGGGGCGCGGC. Together with reference TRBV2 and TRBJ1-2, the CDR3 gives the full variable domain: EPEVTQTPSHQVTQMGQEVILRCVPISNHLYFYWYRQILGQKVEFLVSFYNNEISEKSEIFDDQFSVERPDGSNFTLKIRSTKLEDSAMYFCASSPRGRGYTFGSGTRLTVV.

This clone was detected many times. The read terminates 3 residues ahead of where the CDR3 ends, so the germline J gene completes it. The chain uses TRBV15 and TRBJ2-5, with a possible D match to TRBD2 (6 bases). Per the germline V gene, CDR1 is LNHNV and CDR2 is YYDKDF (reference sequence). Trimming removed 2 bases at V and 2 bases at J, with 15 bases between. The CDR3 length is 16 residues. This CDR3 is CATSRTSGFPQETQYF. CDR3 DNA (partial): TGTGCCACCAGCAGAACGAGCGGGTTTCCACAAGAGACC. The full variable domain, with the rest looked up from reference TRBV15 and TRBJ2-5, is DAMVIQNPRYQVTQFGKPVTLSCSQTLNHNVMYWYQQKSSQAPKLLFHYYDKDFNNEADTPDNFQSRRPNTSFCFLDIRSPGLGDTAMYLCATSRTSGFPQETQYFGPGTRLLVL.

At least ten counts were recorded for this clone. Read coverage stops 3 residues before the CDR3 terminus; the germline J gene supplies the remainder. The genes are TRBV11-2 and TRBJ2-3; D may be TRBD2 (6 bases). Germline lookup yields CDR1 SGHAT and CDR2 FQNNGV. The ends were cut back, 4 bases at V and 4 bases at J, with 12 bases in the middle. This CDR3 contains 14 residues. CDR3 amino acids: CASSSGTPADTQYF. The DNA read from the CDR3 is TGTGCCAGCAGCTCTGGGACTCCAGCAGATACG.

This clone was seen repeatedly, ten times or more. The read ends 3 residues early relative to the CDR3; the germline J gene fills the gap. This chain joins TRBV5-5 and TRBJ1-5; no clear D. Trimming took 4 bases from V and 5 from J, leaving 16 bases between them. CDR3 size: 15 residues. CDR1 is SGHKS and CDR2 is YYEKEE in the germline V gene (reference sequence). CDR3 amino acids: CASSGSGSADQPQHF. The sequenced part of the CDR3 DNA is TGTGCCAGCAGCGGATCGGGGAGCGCGGATCAGCCC.

This clone was picked up many times. The read is 3 residues too short to cover the CDR3 end, so that end is filled in from the germline J gene. This chain connects TRBV19 to TRBJ1-2; 7 bases fit TRBD1. Looked up from germline, CDR1 is LNHDA and CDR2 is SQIVND (reference sequence). The V gene end was trimmed by 7 bases and the J gene end by 6 bases; junction bases not matched to a gene: 8. The CDR3 spans 13 residues. The CDR3 is CASTPTGFDGYTF. CDR3 bases read: TGTGCCAGTACCCCGACAGGGTTTGATGGC.

This clone was observed many times. The CDR3 end lies 3 residues beyond the end of the read and is filled in from the germline J gene. The V and J genes are TRBV11-2 and TRBJ2-6; the D gene is possibly TRBD1 (6 bases). The germline CDR1 and CDR2 sequences are SGHAT and FQNNGV. V was cut by 5 bases and J by 4 bases, with 12 bases left in between. The CDR3 contains 15 residues. CDR3 protein: CASSGQGTGANVLTF. CDR3 DNA (partial): TGTGCCAGCAGCGGGCAAGGGACAGGGGCCAACGTC.

Ten or more counts support this clone. Read data end 3 residues before the CDR3 end; the end is taken from the germline J gene. This chain joins TRBV7-8 and TRBJ1-2; maybe TRBD1 (5 bases). V was clipped by 5 bases and J by 7 bases, with 17 bases between them. The CDR3 is made up of 14 amino acids. CDR1 and CDR2 (germline): SGHVS, FQNEAQ. CDR3 residues: CASSPSQGSIGYTF. Incomplete CDR3 DNA: TGTGCCAGCAGCCCAAGCCAGGGTTCAATTGGC.